One sample yielded the 27 T cell receptor beta chains listed below, sequenced in a study of radiotherapy plus CTLA-4 blockade in lung cancer. Clones were sequenced by immunoSEQ multiplex PCR, and TCRdb holds only the in-frame ones, with some missing. The top ten hold roughly 17% of the sample, which has tens of thousands of clones, 75% to 85% seen once. Source: peripheral blood, taken from a patient treated with radiotherapy plus ipilimumab. The receptor source for this set is a human donor with non-small cell lung cancer that progressed on radiotherapy plus ipilimumab.

The V gene is TRBV28, the J gene TRBJ2-7; 9 nucleotides align to TRBD1. Germline CDR1 and CDR2: MDHEN and SYDVKM. The J segment lost 4 bases and the V segment lost 4 bases, leaving 2 bases of the junction unmatched. This CDR3 has 13 residues. CDR3 DNA: TGTGCCAGCAGTTCCGACAGGGGGTACGAGCAGTACTTC. Protein sequence: CASSSDRGYEQYF.

This clone was seen a few times. The rearrangement joins TRBV6-5 to TRBJ2-7; D is unresolved. V lost 4 bases and J 2 bases, leaving 15 bases between the germline ends. Germline loops: CDR1 MNHEY, CDR2 SVGAGI. This CDR3 spans 15 amino acids. The CDR3 nucleotides read TGTGCCAGCAGTTTATCGATGGGCAGTCCCTACGAGCAGTACTTC. Translation: CASSLSMGSPYEQYF.

The genes are TRBV27 and TRBJ2-2, with D tentatively TRBD2 (6 bases). From germline, CDR1 is MNHEY and CDR2 SMNVEV (reference sequence). Trimming took off 3 bases at V and 5 bases at J, with 16 bases between the two ends. CDR3 size: 16 residues. This CDR3 reads CASSFQWRAGTGELFF. The CDR3 DNA reads TGTGCCAGCAGTTTCCAATGGAGGGCCGGAACCGGGGAGCTGTTTTTT.

The chain recombines TRBV5-4 with TRBJ1-2; possible D gene TRBD1, 5 bases. From germline, CDR1 is SGHNT and CDR2 YYREEE (reference sequence). The V end lost 7 bases, the J end lost 4 bases, and 17 bases lay between the germline ends. The CDR3 is made up of 14 amino acids. CDR3 amino acids: CASLPPQEAYGYTF. In DNA, the CDR3 is TGTGCCAGCCTGCCTCCACAGGAGGCCTATGGCTACACCTTC.

The chain has TRBV6-1 and TRBJ1-2, with a possible D match to TRBD1 (5 bases). Germline CDR1 and CDR2: MNHNS and SASEGT. V lost 4 bases and J 6 bases, leaving 15 bases between the germline ends. The CDR3 length is 14 residues. DNA for the CDR3: TGTGCCAGCAGTGGTTCCCCCCAGGGAGATGGCTACACCTTC. It yields the protein CASSGSPQGDGYTF.

V and J are TRBV4-3 and TRBJ2-7; tentative D call: TRBD1 (5 bases). The CDR3 runs 15 residues. The germline V gene encodes CDR1 LGHNA and CDR2 YSLEER. V was clipped by 0 bases and J by 4 bases, with 13 bases between them. CDR3 protein: CASSQDGAPVYEQYF. The CDR3 region has the DNA TGCGCCAGCAGCCAAGATGGGGCCCCCGTATACGAGCAGTACTTC.

This clone was counted between two and nine times. The junction departs from germline at one end; a sequencing error may be responsible. The chain recombines TRBV7-9 with TRBJ2-7, with D uncertain. Germline V gene lookup returns CDR1 SEHNR and CDR2 FQNEAQ (reference sequence). This CDR3 has 13 residues. CDR3 sequence (DNA): TGTGCCACCAGCCCCGGACCCAACTACGAGCAGTACTTC. It translates to CATSPGPNYEQYF.

This clone was counted a single time. The chain couples TRBV29-1 to TRBJ1-2; TRBD1 aligns across 8 bases. The CDR3 covers 15 residues. With 5 bases clipped from V and 1 base from J, the junction kept 9 bases outside the gene matches. The germline CDR1 and CDR2 sequences are SQVTM and ANQGSEA. The CDR3 nucleotides are TGCAGCGTTACGACAGGGGTTATGGGTAACTATGGCTACACCTTC. It codes for CSVTTGVMGNYGYTF. Combining the CDR3 with reference TRBV29-1 and TRBJ1-2 gives the whole variable domain SAVISQKPSRDICQRGTSLTIQCQVDSQVTMMFWYRQQPGQSLTLIATANQGSEATYESGFVIDKFPISRPNLTFSTLTVSNMSPEDSSIYLCSVTTGVMGNYGYTFGSGTRLTVV.

Comments on this clone: Other DNA sequences from this sample encode an identical CDR3 as well. The J gene is TRBJ2-2, the V gene TRBV5-6; D is undetermined. This CDR3 is built from 14 residues. V was pared by 0 bases and J by 2 bases, with 5 bases between. Germline V gene lookup returns CDR1 SGHDT and CDR2 YYEEEE. The CDR3 protein is CASSLGQNTGELFF. CDR3 sequence (DNA): TGTGCCAGCAGCTTGGGCCAAAACACCGGGGAGCTGTTTTTT.

This sequence joins TRBV29-1 and TRBJ1-2; the D gene is possibly TRBD1 (6 bases). The V gene's germline CDR1 is SQVTM and CDR2 ANQGSEA. V lost 7 bases and J 4 bases, leaving 16 bases between the germline ends. The CDR3 spans 13 residues. CDR3 sequence (DNA): TGCAGCGGGGGAGGGGGTCAAACCTATGGCTACACCTTC. Protein sequence: CSGGGGQTYGYTF.

This chain joins TRBV5-1 and TRBJ2-3; D perhaps matches TRBD2 (6 bases). Germline values: CDR1 SGHRS, CDR2 YFSETQ. CDR3 length: 14 residues. Trimming cost V 4 bases and J 2 bases, with 11 bases left between them. CDR3 in amino acids: CASSQTRPTDTQYF. In DNA form, the CDR3 reads TGCGCCAGCAGCCAGACTAGACCCACAGATACGCAGTATTTT.

The chain recombines TRBV5-4 with TRBJ2-2; 13 bases map to TRBD2. The V segment lost 3 bases and the J segment 1 base; nucleotides outside the gene matches: 6. The CDR3 is 18 residues long. In germline, CDR1 is SGHNT, CDR2 YYREEE (reference sequence). The CDR3 nucleotides are TGTGCCAGCAGCTCCCCGACTAGCGGGGGGATGAACACCGGGGAGCTGTTTTTT. Translated, it gives CASSSPTSGGMNTGELFF.

This chain joins TRBV5-1 and TRBJ2-4; 10 bases are shared with TRBD1. Trimming removed 4 bases from V and 1 base from J; junction bases left unmatched: 17. Germline assignment: CDR1 SGHRS and CDR2 YFSETQ. The CDR3 runs to 20 residues. DNA for the CDR3: TGCGCCAGCAGCATGACCCCGGGACAGGGGTTGGGACCTGCCAAAAACATTCAGTACTTC. It is translated as CASSMTPGQGLGPAKNIQYF.

The chain employs TRBV6-5 and TRBJ2-7, with a tentative D call TRBD2 (5 bases). From germline, CDR1 is MNHEY and CDR2 SVGAGI. Trimming removed 0 bases from V and 5 bases from J, with 5 bases in between. CDR3 length: 12 amino acids. CDR3: CASSYSGDEQYF. DNA of the CDR3: TGTGCCAGCAGTTACTCCGGGGACGAGCAGTACTTC.

This clone was seen once. The V and J genes are TRBV2 and TRBJ2-3; D remains ambiguous. Germline values: CDR1 SNHLY, CDR2 FYNNEI. V lost 1 base, J lost 5 bases, and 1 base lay in between. CDR3 length: 11 residues. CDR3 residues: CASSEVDTQYF. Written as DNA, the CDR3 is TGTGCCAGCAGTGAAGTAGATACGCAGTATTTT.

The V gene is TRBV11-2, the J gene TRBJ1-4; 7 nucleotides agree with TRBD1. Germline trimming cut 2 bases from V and 2 bases from J; bases unmatched to any gene: 8. The length of the CDR3 is 17 residues. In germline, CDR1 is SGHAT, CDR2 FQNNGV. The CDR3 spells CASSLRWGGQTNEKLFF. In nucleotides, the CDR3 is TGTGCCAGCAGCTTAAGATGGGGGGGACAGACTAATGAAAAACTGTTTTTT.

In its sample, this clone was seen once. V usage is TRBV6-1 and J usage is TRBJ1-5; D remains unclear. Germline V gene lookup returns CDR1 MNHNS and CDR2 SASEGT. The CDR3 consists of 12 residues. Between the trimmed V and J ends, which lost 9 bases and 7 bases, there was a span of 13 bases. Here the CDR3 DNA reads TGTGCCAGTCGGCCCCTTCGGCAGCCCCAGCATTTT. Amino acids: CASRPLRQPQHF.

Only a few counts were recorded for this clone. The rearrangement links TRBV27 to TRBJ2-1; D is uncertain. Trimming took off 3 bases at V and 2 bases at J, with 8 bases between the two ends. Germline lookup yields CDR1 MNHEY and CDR2 SMNVEV (reference sequence). The CDR3 totals 14 residues. CDR3: CASSFAGAYNEQFF. In DNA form, the CDR3 reads TGTGCCAGCAGTTTCGCCGGCGCCTACAATGAGCAGTTCTTC.

The chain has TRBV2 and TRBJ2-1; the D gene is possibly TRBD1 (5 bases). The V gene lost 2 bases and the J gene lost 0 bases, with 11 bases spanning the gap. The CDR3 loop spans 16 amino acids. From germline, CDR1 is SNHLY and CDR2 FYNNEI. CDR3 coding DNA: TGTGCCAGCAGTGAAATAACAGGTTACTCCTACAATGAGCAGTTCTTC. It translates to CASSEITGYSYNEQFF.

The gene calls are TRBV5-6 and TRBJ2-3, with 10 bases aligning to TRBD1. V lost 3 bases, J lost 5 bases, and 3 bases stayed unmatched. This CDR3 has 14 residues. Per the germline V gene, CDR1 is SGHDT and CDR2 is YYEEEE. As DNA, the CDR3 is TGTGCCAGCAGCTCGGGACAGGGGAGAGATACGCAGTATTTT. Protein sequence: CASSSGQGRDTQYF.

This chain connects TRBV18 to TRBJ1-1, with a weak D call TRBD1 (5 bases). Germline CDR1 is KGHSH and CDR2 is LQKENI. The V gene lost 0 bases and the J gene lost 10 bases, with 21 bases spanning the gap. The CDR3 has 16 residues. CDR3: CASSPPGERGASGAFF. The CDR3, as DNA: TGTGCCAGCTCACCACCGGGAGAGAGGGGCGCCTCGGGAGCTTTCTTT.

A remark on this clone: The identical CDR3 is also encoded by other nucleotide sequences in the sample. This sequence joins TRBV2 and TRBJ1-4; D is unresolved. Per germline, CDR1 SNHLY and CDR2 FYNNEI. V shed 3 bases and J shed 0 bases, with 8 bases lying between them. This CDR3 region has 15 residues. The CDR3 loop is CASSEFLATNEKLFF. In DNA, the CDR3 is TGTGCCAGCAGTGAGTTCCTAGCAACTAATGAAAAACTGTTTTTT.

The chain carries TRBV9 and TRBJ1-4; a weak D match, TRBD1 (5 bases). V lost 1 base, J lost 8 bases, and 15 bases lay in between. This CDR3 has 15 residues. Germline CDR1 is SGDLS and CDR2 is YYNGEE. The CDR3 region is CASSVSLGADEKLFF. CDR3 coding DNA: TGTGCCAGCAGCGTATCGCTCGGGGCTGACGAAAAACTGTTTTTT.

The chain is built from TRBV29-1 and TRBJ1-1, with D perhaps TRBD1 (5 bases). The V end lost 3 bases, the J end lost 2 bases, and 10 bases lay between the germline ends. Germline V lookup: CDR1 SQVTM, CDR2 ANQGSEA. The CDR3 has 13 amino acids. The CDR3 region has the DNA TGCAGCGTTGATGGGGGACTAAACACTGAAGCTTTCTTT. Translated, it gives CSVDGGLNTEAFF.

The rearrangement links TRBV6-1 to TRBJ1-5; D might be TRBD1 (5 bases). The CDR3 is 16 residues long. Looked up from germline, CDR1 is MNHNS and CDR2 is SASEGT. V was pared by 4 bases and J by 3 bases, with 16 bases between. Here the CDR3 DNA reads TGTGCCAGCAGTGGGGATTTTCGACAGTTCAATCAGCCCCAGCATTTT. Translation gives CASSGDFRQFNQPQHF.

V is TRBV6-5 and J is TRBJ2-1; the D is unclear. Between the trimmed V and J ends, which lost 0 bases and 3 bases, there was a span of 12 bases. The CDR3 consists of 16 residues. The germline gives CDR1 MNHEY, CDR2 SVGAGI. In DNA form, the CDR3 reads TGTGCCAGCAGTTACTCGACTCAACCGAACTACAATGAGCAGTTCTTC. It is translated as CASSYSTQPNYNEQFF.

The V call is TRBV19, the J call TRBJ2-1, with D perhaps matching TRBD1 (7 bases). In germline, CDR1 is LNHDA, CDR2 SQIVND (reference sequence). V was shortened by 6 bases and J by 6 bases, with 12 bases between the two germline ends. The CDR3 consists of 13 residues. The CDR3 sequence: CASRAGQFNEQFF. The CDR3 region has the DNA TGTGCCAGTAGGGCGGGACAGTTCAATGAGCAGTTCTTC.